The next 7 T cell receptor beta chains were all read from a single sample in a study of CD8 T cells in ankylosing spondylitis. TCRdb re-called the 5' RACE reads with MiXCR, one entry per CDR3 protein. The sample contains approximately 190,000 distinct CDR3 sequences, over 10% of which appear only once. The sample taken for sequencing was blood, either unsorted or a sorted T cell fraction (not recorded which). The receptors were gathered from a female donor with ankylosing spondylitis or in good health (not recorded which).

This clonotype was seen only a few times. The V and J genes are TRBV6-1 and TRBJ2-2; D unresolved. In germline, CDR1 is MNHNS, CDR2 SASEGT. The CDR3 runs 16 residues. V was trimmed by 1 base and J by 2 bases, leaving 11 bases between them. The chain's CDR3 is CASSEGAEINTGELFF. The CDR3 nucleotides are TGTGCCAGCAGTGAAGGGGCGGAAATTAACACCGGGGAGCTGTTTTTT.

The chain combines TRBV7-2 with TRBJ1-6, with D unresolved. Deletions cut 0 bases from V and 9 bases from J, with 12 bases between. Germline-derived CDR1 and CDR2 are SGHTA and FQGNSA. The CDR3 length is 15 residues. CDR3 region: CASSLAGSTISPLHF. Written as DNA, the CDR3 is TGTGCCAGCAGCTTAGCGGGGTCCACAATTTCACCCCTCCACTTT.

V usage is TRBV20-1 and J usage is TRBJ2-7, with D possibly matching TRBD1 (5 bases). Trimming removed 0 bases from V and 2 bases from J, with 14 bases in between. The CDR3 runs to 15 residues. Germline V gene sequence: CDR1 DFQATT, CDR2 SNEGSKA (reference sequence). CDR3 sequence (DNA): TGCAGTGCTAGAGACCCCGTCCAGGGAACCTACGAGCAGTACTTC. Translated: CSARDPVQGTYEQYF.

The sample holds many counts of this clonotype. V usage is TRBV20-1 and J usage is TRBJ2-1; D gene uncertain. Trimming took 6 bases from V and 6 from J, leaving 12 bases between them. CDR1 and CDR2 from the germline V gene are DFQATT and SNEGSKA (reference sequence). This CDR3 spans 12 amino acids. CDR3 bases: TGCAGTGCCCGGACCACCACCAATGAGCAGTTCTTC. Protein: CSARTTTNEQFF.

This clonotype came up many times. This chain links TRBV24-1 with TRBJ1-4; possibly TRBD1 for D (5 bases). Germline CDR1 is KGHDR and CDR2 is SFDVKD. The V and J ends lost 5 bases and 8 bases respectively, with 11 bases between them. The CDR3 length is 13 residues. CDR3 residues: CATSATAPEKLFF. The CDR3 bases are TGTGCCACCAGTGCGACAGCCCCAGAAAAACTGTTTTTT.

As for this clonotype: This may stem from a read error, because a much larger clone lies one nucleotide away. The CDR3 DNA reads as TGTGCCGGCAGTTTTGCCTACAATGAGCAGTTCTTC. Protein: CAGSFAYNEQFF. The gene calls are TRBV28 and TRBJ2-1, with D unresolved. The CDR3 runs to 12 residues. Per germline, CDR1 MDHEN and CDR2 SYDVKM.

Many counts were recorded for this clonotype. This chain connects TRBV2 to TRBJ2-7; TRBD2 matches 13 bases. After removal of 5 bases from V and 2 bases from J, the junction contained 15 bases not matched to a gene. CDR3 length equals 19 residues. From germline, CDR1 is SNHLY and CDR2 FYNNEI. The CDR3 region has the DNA TGTGCCAGCAGTTCCATAGGGACTAGCGGGATCTCGAAGGCCTACGAGCAGTACTTC. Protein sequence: CASSSIGTSGISKAYEQYF.